What follows is one T cell receptor beta chain and its context. Cohort assignment relied on participant-reported clinical history. The CDR3 contains 15 residues. CDR1 SGHTA and CDR2 FQGNSA come from the germline V gene. With 1 base clipped from V and 4 bases from J, the junction kept 5 bases outside the gene matches. This sample was included in a study of blood T cell repertoires in COVID-19. Generated by immunoSEQ multiplex PCR, the TCRdb table keeps only in-frame clones and is missing some. Of 150,000 to 200,000 clones detected, roughly 87% appear once; the ten largest clones hold around 2.1%. The clonotype comes from a young woman who had recovered from COVID-19. The chain combines TRBV7-2 with TRBJ2-7, with 9 bases fitting TRBD2. The sample consisted of PBMCs or T cells enriched from blood (not recorded which). Here the CDR3 DNA reads TGTGCCAGCAGCTTAGTCTCTAGCGGGGAGTACGAGCAGTACTTC. Residues: CASSLVSSGEYEQYF.